The 31 T cell receptor beta chains given below trace back to one sample, sequenced in a study of cytomegalovirus exposure and HLA in healthy donors. The PCR made use of 60 Vbeta and 13 Jbeta primers. Sequencing used immunoSEQ multiplex PCR; TCRdb keeps in-frame clones, though not all of them. The table lists 100,000 or so clones, approximately 57% of them singletons. The sample taken for sequencing was PBMCs. The receptors derive from a woman younger than 45 in good health and CMV-seronegative.

In regard to this clone: Other DNA sequences from this sample encode an identical CDR3 as well. This chain links TRBV7-9 with TRBJ2-7; TRBD1 might be the D (6 bases). The CDR3 length is 12 residues. Trimming took off 5 bases at V and 4 bases at J, with 9 bases between the two ends. Germline lookup yields CDR1 SEHNR and CDR2 FQNEAQ (reference sequence). The CDR3 protein is CASSIQGYEQYF. CDR3 nucleotides: TGTGCCAGCAGCATACAGGGTTACGAGCAGTACTTC.

V gene TRBV4-3 combines with J gene TRBJ2-2; D perhaps matches TRBD1 (6 bases). V lost 0 bases and J 5 bases, leaving 7 bases between the germline ends. This CDR3 has 14 residues. From germline, CDR1 is LGHNA and CDR2 YSLEER. The CDR3, as DNA: TGCGCCAGCAGCCAAGAAGGGGGAACCGGGGAGCTGTTTTTT. Residues: CASSQEGGTGELFF.

This clone is a singleton in its sample. This chain connects TRBV10-3 to TRBJ2-5, with TRBD1 matching over 9 bases. Trimming took 10 bases from V and 2 from J; bases not matched to a gene: 8. The germline CDR1 and CDR2 sequences are ENHRY and SYGVKD. The CDR3 length is 14 residues. CDR3 region: CATSGTGQQETQYF. For the CDR3, the DNA is TGTGCCACCTCCGGGACAGGGCAACAAGAGACCCAGTACTTC.

This chain joins TRBV19 and TRBJ1-2; D uncertain. The germline gives CDR1 LNHDA, CDR2 SQIVND (reference sequence). The CDR3 sequence is 16 residues long. V lost 4 bases, J lost 7 bases, and 22 bases lay in between. The CDR3 spells CASSRVGGQVGSGYTF. The CDR3, as DNA: TGTGCCAGTAGTAGGGTCGGAGGGCAGGTCGGGAGTGGCTACACCTTC.

The CDR3 coding sequence is TGTGCCACCAGCAGACCGGGGGGGCAACAAGAGACCCAGTACTTC. Translating gives CATSRPGGQQETQYF. The chain carries TRBV15 and TRBJ2-5; 8 nucleotides align to TRBD2. The CDR3 extends over 15 amino acids. The V segment lost 2 bases and the J segment 2 bases; nucleotides outside the gene matches: 4. Germline V gene data show CDR1 as LNHNV and CDR2 as YYDKDF (reference sequence). The variable domain in full, completed from reference TRBV15 and TRBJ2-5, reads DAMVIQNPRYQVTQFGKPVTLSCSQTLNHNVMYWYQQKSSQAPKLLFHYYDKDFNNEADTPDNFQSRRPNTSFCFLDIRSPGLGDTAMYLCATSRPGGQQETQYFGPGTRLLVL.

The V call is TRBV15, the J call TRBJ2-5; D remains ambiguous. Trimming took 1 base from V and 2 from J, leaving 5 bases between them. The CDR3 consists of 13 residues. CDR1 is LNHNV and CDR2 is YYDKDF in the germline V gene (reference sequence). DNA of the CDR3: TGTGCCACCAGCAGAGTTAGTCAAGAGACCCAGTACTTC. This codes for CATSRVSQETQYF. Supplemented by reference TRBV15 and TRBJ2-5, the full variable domain reads DAMVIQNPRYQVTQFGKPVTLSCSQTLNHNVMYWYQQKSSQAPKLLFHYYDKDFNNEADTPDNFQSRRPNTSFCFLDIRSPGLGDTAMYLCATSRVSQETQYFGPGTRLLVL.

The chain recombines TRBV9 with TRBJ2-1; TRBD1 agrees at 7 bases. Trimming cost V 2 bases and J 8 bases; bases outside gene matches: 13. Germline V lookup: CDR1 SGDLS, CDR2 YYNGEE. This CDR3 has 16 residues. CDR3 in amino acids: CASSVRVRGKGDEQFF. The CDR3 region has the DNA TGTGCCAGCAGCGTCCGGGTCAGGGGGAAAGGGGATGAGCAGTTCTTC.

This chain uses TRBV7-9 with TRBJ1-1, with D perhaps TRBD1 (5 bases). V shed 6 bases and J shed 3 bases, with 11 bases lying between them. The CDR3 contains 13 residues. Germline CDR1 SEHNR, CDR2 FQNEAQ (reference sequence). This CDR3 reads CASRIQGYTEAFF. In nucleotides, the CDR3 is TGTGCCAGCAGGATTCAGGGTTACACTGAAGCTTTCTTT. Combining the CDR3 with reference TRBV7-9 and TRBJ1-1 gives the whole variable domain DTGVSQNPRHKITKRGQNVTFRCDPISEHNRLYWYRQTLGQGPEFLTYFQNEAQLEKSRLLSDRFSAERPKGSFSTLEIQRTEQGDSAMYLCASRIQGYTEAFFGQGTRLTVV.

This clone appeared a few times. This rearrangement joins TRBV5-1 to TRBJ2-7; the D gene is possibly TRBD2 (6 bases). V dropped 4 bases and J dropped 0 bases, with 14 bases sitting between them. In germline, CDR1 is SGHRS, CDR2 YFSETQ. The CDR3 spans 15 residues. The CDR3 is CASSGGLFSSYEQYF. In DNA, the CDR3 is TGCGCCAGCAGCGGGGGACTGTTTAGCTCCTACGAGCAGTACTTC.

The chain is built from TRBV9 and TRBJ2-1; 9 nucleotides line up with TRBD2. The CDR3 is 15 amino acids. In germline, CDR1 is SGDLS, CDR2 YYNGEE. V trimming: 3 bases; J trimming: 4 bases; junction bases outside the gene matches: 5. The CDR3 nucleotides are TGTGCCAGCAGCGCAAGACTAGCGGATTACAATGAGCAGTTCTTC. This gives the protein CASSARLADYNEQFF.

The chain joins TRBV7-7 to TRBJ2-7; unclear D gene. Between the trimmed V and J ends, which lost 1 base and 5 bases, there was a span of 9 bases. Germline V gene sequence: CDR1 SSHAT, CDR2 FNYEAQ (reference sequence). The length of the CDR3 is 13 residues. The CDR3 coding sequence is TGTGCCAGCAGCTTAGGCCCCGGAGACGAGCAGTACTTC. Protein sequence: CASSLGPGDEQYF.

The genes are TRBV15 and TRBJ1-5, with 12 bases matching TRBD1. V trimming: 5 bases; J trimming: 6 bases; junction bases outside the gene matches: 5. This CDR3 has 15 amino acids. Germline-derived CDR1 and CDR2 are LNHNV and YYDKDF (reference sequence). The CDR3, as DNA: TGTGCCACCAGCTTGGGACAGGGGGCCGGTCAGCCCCAGCATTTT. It yields the protein CATSLGQGAGQPQHF.

V is TRBV5-8 and J is TRBJ1-1, with D possibly TRBD1 on 5 matching bases. The V gene's germline CDR1 is SGHTS and CDR2 YDEGEE. The V and J ends lost 2 bases and 0 bases respectively, with 14 bases between them. There are 16 residues in the CDR3. The CDR3 loop reads CASSLRLSTVNTEAFF. CDR3 DNA sequence: TGTGCCAGCAGCTTACGATTATCGACAGTGAACACTGAAGCTTTCTTT.

This clone was observed a few times. J is TRBJ1-3 and V is TRBV5-1, with unresolved D. V was pared by 0 bases and J by 2 bases, with 6 bases between. CDR3 size: 14 residues. Per the germline V gene, CDR1 is SGHRS and CDR2 is YFSETQ. CDR3 protein: CASSLGQTGNTIYF. As DNA, the CDR3 is TGCGCCAGCAGCTTGGGACAAACTGGAAACACCATATATTTT.

This clone has only one observation. The chain employs TRBV7-9 and TRBJ2-6; D is perhaps TRBD1 (6 bases). V dropped 1 base and J dropped 2 bases, with 6 bases sitting between them. The CDR3 loop spans 15 amino acids. Germline values: CDR1 SEHNR, CDR2 FQNEAQ (reference sequence). The CDR3 reads CASSLEGAGANVLTF. Here the CDR3 DNA reads TGTGCCAGCAGCTTAGAGGGGGCTGGGGCCAACGTCCTGACTTTC.

J is TRBJ1-1 and V is TRBV28; no definite D call. The CDR3 runs to 12 residues. The V end lost 7 bases, the J end lost 10 bases, and 16 bases lay between the germline ends. Germline-derived CDR1 and CDR2 are MDHEN and SYDVKM. CDR3 amino acids: CASNLGDGGAFF. For the CDR3, the DNA is TGTGCCAGCAACTTGGGAGACGGCGGAGCTTTCTTT.

V gene TRBV5-1 combines with J gene TRBJ2-5, with 8 bases fitting TRBD1. The assigned J gene may be wrong: the sequence end matches TRBJ2-7 better. CDR3 length equals 18 residues. CDR1 is SGHRS, CDR2 YFSETQ, per germline. The CDR3 loop reads CASSRTGNRDQFSYEQYF. The CDR3 DNA sequence: TGCGCCAGCAGCAGGACAGGGAACCGGGACCAGTTCTCCTACGAGCAGTACTTC.

To note about this clone: At one of its ends the junction is not consistent with the germline gene, which may arise from a read error. This chain uses TRBV2 with TRBJ2-7, with no clear D. Germline V gene data show CDR1 as SNHLY and CDR2 as FYNNEI. The CDR3 has 13 residues. The CDR3 reads CTSSRNSLDEQYF. Written as DNA, the CDR3 is TGTACCAGCAGTAGAAATAGTTTGGACGAGCAGTACTTC.

This clone has only a few counts. The J gene is TRBJ1-2, the V gene TRBV15; TRBD1 matches 7 bases. CDR3 size: 15 residues. Trimming at V came to 3 bases and at J to 2 bases, leaving 6 bases not matched to a gene. Germline CDR1 reads LNHNV; CDR2 reads YYDKDF (reference sequence). The CDR3 coding sequence is TGTGCCACCAGCAGGACCAGGGACAGCAACTATGGCTACACCTTC. As protein: CATSRTRDSNYGYTF.

The rearrangement links TRBV6-6 to TRBJ2-5; 9 positions agree with TRBD2. The J call may be wrong; the DNA end is better matched by TRBJ2-7. Germline CDR1 and CDR2: MNHNY and SVGAGI (reference sequence). CDR3 length equals 14 residues. The CDR3 is CASSWASGAYEQYF. Here the CDR3 DNA reads TGTGCCAGCAGTTGGGCTAGCGGGGCCTACGAGCAGTACTTC.

The genes are TRBV5-6 and TRBJ2-1, with 14 bases identical to TRBD2. The CDR3 is made up of 15 amino acids. The V gene end was trimmed by 2 bases and the J gene end by 8 bases; junction bases not matched to a gene: 3. In germline, CDR1 is SGHDT, CDR2 YYEEEE. The CDR3 region is CASSFGTSGGDEQFF. DNA for the CDR3: TGTGCCAGCAGCTTCGGGACTAGCGGGGGTGATGAGCAGTTCTTC.

The table lists this clone with a count of one. This sequence joins TRBV6-5 and TRBJ1-2, with D possibly matching TRBD1 (5 bases). The germline V gene encodes CDR1 MNHEY and CDR2 SVGAGI. The CDR3 consists of 14 residues. V was clipped by 6 bases and J by 4 bases, with 15 bases between them. The CDR3 is CASSSGLRLYGYTF. DNA of the CDR3: TGTGCCAGCAGCTCGGGACTGCGGCTCTATGGCTACACCTTC.

In this sample, this clone turned up a few times. The V and J genes are TRBV28 and TRBJ2-2; 9 nucleotides agree with TRBD2. This CDR3 spans 15 amino acids. Germline values: CDR1 MDHEN, CDR2 SYDVKM. V lost 6 bases, J lost 1 base, and 3 bases stayed unmatched. The CDR3 reads CASRRGGMNTGELFF. The CDR3, as DNA: TGTGCCAGCAGGCGGGGGGGAATGAACACCGGGGAGCTGTTTTTT.

This chain links TRBV29-1 with TRBJ2-6; 11 bases are shared with TRBD1. With 7 bases clipped from V and 1 base from J, the junction kept 3 bases outside the gene matches. Germline V gene sequence: CDR1 SQVTM, CDR2 ANQGSEA. The CDR3 loop spans 15 amino acids. The DNA for the CDR3 is TGCAGCGGCGGGACAGGGGGATCTGGGGCCAACGTCCTGACTTTC. It is translated as CSGGTGGSGANVLTF.

The chain links TRBV19 to TRBJ2-3; no definite D call. The CDR3 spans 11 residues. V was pared by 5 bases and J by 6 bases, with 6 bases between. Germline-derived CDR1 and CDR2 are LNHDA and SQIVND (reference sequence). CDR3 residues: CASSLGDTQYF. The CDR3 bases are TGTGCCAGTAGTCTGGGCGATACGCAGTATTTT. The variable domain in full, with the rest retrieved from reference TRBV19 and TRBJ2-3, is DGGITQSPKYLFRKEGQNVTLSCEQNLNHDAMYWYRQDPGQGLRLIYYSQIVNDFQKGDIAEGYSVSREKKESFPLTVTSAQKNPTAFYLCASSLGDTQYFGPGTRLTVL.

The V call is TRBV10-1, the J call TRBJ2-5, with D possibly matching TRBD2 (6 bases). Looked up from germline, CDR1 is WNHNN and CDR2 is SYGVQD (reference sequence). This CDR3 spans 14 amino acids. The V gene lost 3 bases and the J gene lost 2 bases, with 10 bases spanning the gap. CDR3 coding DNA: TGCGCCAGCAGTGATCGGCGGGGTCAAGAGACCCAGTACTTC. Translated: CASSDRRGQETQYF.

The rearrangement uses TRBV6-6 and TRBJ2-6, with no clear D. Between the trimmed V and J ends, which lost 2 bases and 4 bases, there was a span of 6 bases. The length of the CDR3 is 14 residues. Per germline, CDR1 MNHNY and CDR2 SVGAGI (reference sequence). CDR3 protein: CASSYPRGANVLTF. The CDR3 DNA reads TGTGCCAGCAGTTACCCCCGGGGGGCCAACGTCCTGACTTTC.

Comment on this clone: This sample also contains other DNA sequences that code for the same CDR3. CDR3 amino acids: CASSLTGGTGELFF. The CDR3 DNA reads TGTGCCAGCAGCTTAACCGGGGGCACCGGGGAGCTGTTTTTT. This rearrangement joins TRBV11-2 to TRBJ2-2; D is possibly TRBD2 (6 bases). Germline V gene sequence: CDR1 SGHAT, CDR2 FQNNGV. V was pared by 2 bases and J by 4 bases, with 8 bases between. The CDR3 runs to 14 residues. The complete variable domain, with remaining parts taken from reference TRBV11-2 and TRBJ2-2, reads EAGVAQSPRYKIIEKRQSVAFWCNPISGHATLYWYQQILGQGPKLLIQFQNNGVVDDSQLPKDRFSAERLKGVDSTLKIQPAKLEDSAVYLCASSLTGGTGELFFGEGSRLTVL.

In this sample, this clone turned up a few times. V gene TRBV28 combines with J gene TRBJ1-2; D possibly corresponds to TRBD1 (5 bases). This CDR3 has 16 residues. CDR1 is MDHEN and CDR2 is SYDVKM in the germline V gene. V was cut by 5 bases and J by 5 bases, with 21 bases left in between. CDR3 nucleotide sequence: TGTGCCAGCAGTCCCCGGGACTCCCGGCTCCGGTATGGCTACACCTTC. Its protein is CASSPRDSRLRYGYTF.

This clone has just a few counts. The chain carries TRBV29-1 and TRBJ1-2; TRBD1 matches 8 bases. This CDR3 region has 13 residues. V was clipped by 4 bases and J by 4 bases; unmatched bases: 5. The germline V gene encodes CDR1 SQVTM and CDR2 ANQGSEA. CDR3 DNA: TGCAGCGTTGCTAACAGGGGGATCTATGGCTACACCTTC. Its protein is CSVANRGIYGYTF.

The V gene is TRBV6-5, the J gene TRBJ2-1, with 8 nucleotides matching TRBD2. J lost 4 bases, V lost 0 bases, and 2 bases had no gene match. Germline V gene sequence: CDR1 MNHEY, CDR2 SVGAGI. This CDR3 is built from 15 residues. The CDR3 DNA is TGTGCCAGCAGTTACTCTAGCGGGATTTACAATGAGCAGTTCTTC. Translation gives CASSYSSGIYNEQFF.